This T cell receptor (beta chain) was identified during a study of blood T cells in healthy people across ages. Overall study findings and caveats: The study could not conclusively compare naive and antigen-experienced cells, given its unsorted PBMCs. More naive CD4+ cells and higher diversity marked long-lived donors relative to aged donors. Observed TCR beta diversity per million T cells went down as age went up. This fall followed a roughly linear course with age.

As to this clonotype: The antigen is unknown.

For the second PCR, which ran for about 6 to 11 cycles, a sample-barcoded 5' primer and a J-beta primer mix were used. A template-switch adaptor that had 12 random nucleotides put a tag on each cDNA molecule. TCRdb re-analysed the 5' RACE reads in MiXCR, keeping a single row per CDR3 protein. Of about 1.1 million distinct CDR3 sequences detected, around two fifths appear once; the ten largest clones hold less than 15%. Per germline, CDR1 MNHEY and CDR2 SVGEGT. The CDR3 has 16 residues. The V and J ends lost 1 base and 0 bases respectively, with 10 bases between them. This chain joins TRBV6-2 or TRBV6-3 and TRBJ2-4, with D uncertain. The sequence was obtained from a man aged 18 to 30 in good health. Sequenced material: blood. In DNA form, the CDR3 reads TGTGCCAGCAGTTACTGGCAGAGACTAGCCAAAAACATTCAGTACTTC. This codes for CASSYWQRLAKNIQYF.